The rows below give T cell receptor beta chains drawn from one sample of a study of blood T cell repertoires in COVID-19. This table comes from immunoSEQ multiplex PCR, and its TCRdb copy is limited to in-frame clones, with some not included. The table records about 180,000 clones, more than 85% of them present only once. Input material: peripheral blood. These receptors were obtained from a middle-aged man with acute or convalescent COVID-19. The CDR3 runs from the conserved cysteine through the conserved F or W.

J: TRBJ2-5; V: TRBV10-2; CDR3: CASSDDRTRETQYF
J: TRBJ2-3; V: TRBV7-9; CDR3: CASSRTGLGTDTQYF
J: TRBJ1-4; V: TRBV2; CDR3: CASSDYSNEKLFF
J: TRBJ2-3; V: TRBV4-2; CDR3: CASSQAGGLPTDTQYF
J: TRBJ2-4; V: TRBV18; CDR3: CASSPQAGQDKNIQYF
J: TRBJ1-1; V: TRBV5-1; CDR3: CASTLQMSPNTEAFF
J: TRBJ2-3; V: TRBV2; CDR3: CASRQTGVFTDTQYF
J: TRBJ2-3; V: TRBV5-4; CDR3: CASSVTGTADTQYF
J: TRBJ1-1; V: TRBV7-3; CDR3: CASSFSGGSTEAFF
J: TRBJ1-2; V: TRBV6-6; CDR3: CASSQITGFYGYTF
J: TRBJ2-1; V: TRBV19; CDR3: CASSLTWAGAIHEQFF
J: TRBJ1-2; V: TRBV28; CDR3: CASRLGLGGGYTF
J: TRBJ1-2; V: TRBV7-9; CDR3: CASSLAGDSGGRGYTF
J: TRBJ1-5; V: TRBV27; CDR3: CASSLSTGQAQPQHF
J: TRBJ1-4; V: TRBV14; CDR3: CASSHNPKVLEDEKLFF
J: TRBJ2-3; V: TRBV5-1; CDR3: CASSPTSTLDTQYF
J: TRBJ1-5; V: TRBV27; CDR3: CASSYHRGDQPQHF
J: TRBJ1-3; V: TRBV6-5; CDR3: CASTEQGAFGNTIYF
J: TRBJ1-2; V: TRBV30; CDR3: CAWSPGIGNYGYTF
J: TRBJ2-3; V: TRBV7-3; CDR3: CASSQSGGALGTQYF
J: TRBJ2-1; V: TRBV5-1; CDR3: CASSLERSDEQFF
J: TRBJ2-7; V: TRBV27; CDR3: CASSLLASYEQYF
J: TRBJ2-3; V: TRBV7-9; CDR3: CASRSGHTNTDTQYF
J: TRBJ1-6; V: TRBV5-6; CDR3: CASRSWDRGRLTRSPLHF
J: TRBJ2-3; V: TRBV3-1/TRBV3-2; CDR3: CASSQGSSGLSTDTQYF
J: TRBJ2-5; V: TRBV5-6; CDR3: CASSSLAGPGETQYF
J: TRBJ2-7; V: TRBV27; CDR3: CASRPGTAYEQYF
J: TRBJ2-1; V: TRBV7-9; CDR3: CASSFKGNEQFF
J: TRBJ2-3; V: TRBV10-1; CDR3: CASSEREADTQYF
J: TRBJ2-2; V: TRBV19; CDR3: CASRGRTGANTGELFF
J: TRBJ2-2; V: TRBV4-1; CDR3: CASSQATSGGASGELFF
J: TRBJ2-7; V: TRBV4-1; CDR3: CASSPIPLIAGGYEQYF
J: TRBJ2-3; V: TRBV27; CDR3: CASSLSRGEAGRAPDTQYF
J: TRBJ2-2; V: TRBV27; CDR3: CASRYPGANTGELFF
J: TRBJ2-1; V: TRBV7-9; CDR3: CASSQTSGLYNEQFF
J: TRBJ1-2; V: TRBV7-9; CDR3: CASSSRTGANYGYTF
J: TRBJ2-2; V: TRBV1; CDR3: CTSRRSGRNTGELFF
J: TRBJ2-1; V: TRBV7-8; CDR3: CASSKRRWDEQFF
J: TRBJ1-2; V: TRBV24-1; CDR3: CATSDSQFGYGYTF
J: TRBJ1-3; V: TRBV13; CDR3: CASRPWSSGNTIYF
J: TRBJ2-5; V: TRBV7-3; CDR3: CASSTLAGETQYF
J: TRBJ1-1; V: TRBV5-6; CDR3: CASSLKGQGEGTEAFF
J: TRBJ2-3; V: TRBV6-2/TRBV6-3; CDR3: CASSYPQGTLDTQYF
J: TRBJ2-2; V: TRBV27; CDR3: CASSITRTAGELFF
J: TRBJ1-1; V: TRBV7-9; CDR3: CASSLVPPGTEAFF
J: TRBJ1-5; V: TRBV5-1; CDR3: CASSFGQGGDPQHF
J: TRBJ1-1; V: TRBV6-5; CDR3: CASSIQGPYTEAFF
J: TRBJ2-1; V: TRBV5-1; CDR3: CASSLEGTSGSSYNEQFF
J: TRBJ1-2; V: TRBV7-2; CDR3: CASSPGAGTTNYGYTF
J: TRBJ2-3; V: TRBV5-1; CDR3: CASSSRSGTSGRAMDTQYF
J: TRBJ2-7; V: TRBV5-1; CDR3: CASTPGGGSYEQYF
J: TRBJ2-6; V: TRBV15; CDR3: CATSRDRATGANVLTF
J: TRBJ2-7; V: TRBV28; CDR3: CASSLNYYEQYF
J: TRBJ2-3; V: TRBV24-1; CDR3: CATSDLKRGRRTDTQYF
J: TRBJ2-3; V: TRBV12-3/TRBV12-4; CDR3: CASSLRRPDTQYF
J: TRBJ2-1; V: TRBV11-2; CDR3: CASSLWVGSSYNEQFF
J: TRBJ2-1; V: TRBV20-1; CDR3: CSASTGGPSSYNEQFF
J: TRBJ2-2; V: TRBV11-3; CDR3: CASSRTSGTNTGELFF
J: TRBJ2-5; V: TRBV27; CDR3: CASSGAGVAQETQYF